This T cell receptor (beta chain) appears in the sequencing data of a study of shared T cell receptors in the human thymus. Generated by immunoSEQ multiplex PCR, the TCRdb table keeps only in-frame clones and is missing some. The table records about 710,000 clones, more than 70% of them present only once. The J segment lost 5 bases and the V segment lost 2 bases, leaving 5 bases of the junction unmatched. Germline CDR1 MNHEY, CDR2 SVGAGI. CDR3 length: 14 amino acids. The data also belong to a second study, concerning human thymus T cells. That paper adds: Corrective surgery for congenital heart defects was being performed on the healthy Finnish infants who served as donors. Resections that were taken during corrective heart surgery supplied the thymus tissue. Thymic and blood repertoires seemed to favor certain V and J genes.

The J gene is TRBJ2-7, the V gene TRBV6-5, with TRBD1 identical over 8 bases. The receptor comes from a boy under three years old with a congenital heart defect. Source material: thymocytes. Here the CDR3 DNA reads TGTGCCAGCAGTTACCCACCGGACAGGGACGAGCAGTACTTC. Translated: CASSYPPDRDEQYF.